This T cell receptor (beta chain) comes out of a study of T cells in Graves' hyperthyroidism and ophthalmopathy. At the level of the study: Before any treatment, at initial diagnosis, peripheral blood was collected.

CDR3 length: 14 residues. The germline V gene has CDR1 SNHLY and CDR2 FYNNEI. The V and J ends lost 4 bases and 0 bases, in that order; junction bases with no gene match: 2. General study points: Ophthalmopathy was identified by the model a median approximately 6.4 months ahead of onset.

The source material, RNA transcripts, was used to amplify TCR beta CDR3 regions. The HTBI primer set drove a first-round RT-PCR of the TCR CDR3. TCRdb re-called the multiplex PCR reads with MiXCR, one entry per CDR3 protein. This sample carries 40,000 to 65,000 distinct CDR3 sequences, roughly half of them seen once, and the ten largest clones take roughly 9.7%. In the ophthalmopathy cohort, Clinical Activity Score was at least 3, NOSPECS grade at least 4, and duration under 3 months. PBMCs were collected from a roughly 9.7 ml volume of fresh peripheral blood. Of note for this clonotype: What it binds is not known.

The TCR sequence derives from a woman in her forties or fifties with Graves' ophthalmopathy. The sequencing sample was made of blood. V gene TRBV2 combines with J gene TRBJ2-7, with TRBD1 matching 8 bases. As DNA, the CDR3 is TGTGCCAGCAGTGGCAGGGGGCCCTCCTACGAGCAGTACTTC. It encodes CASSGRGPSYEQYF.